The 9 T cell receptor beta chains below come from one sample, sequenced in a study of cytomegalovirus exposure and HLA in healthy donors. The PCR employed 60 Vbeta primers together with 13 Jbeta primers. The assay was immunoSEQ multiplex PCR, and TCRdb's table has in-frame clones only and misses some. The sample has 130,000 to 150,000 clones; about three quarters are singletons. What was sequenced was PBMCs. The receptor source for this set is a male donor in good health and CMV-seronegative.

This clone has only a few counts. V is TRBV6-6 and J is TRBJ2-3; TRBD2 agrees at 7 bases. Germline loops: CDR1 MNHNY, CDR2 SVGAGI (reference sequence). The ends lost 7 bases at V and 2 bases at J; junction bases unmatched: 12. The CDR3 sequence is 16 residues long. CDR3 amino acids: CASTPRAGTATDTQYF. CDR3 DNA sequence: TGTGCCAGCACCCCCCGAGCGGGGACCGCCACAGATACGCAGTATTTT.

V usage is TRBV19 and J usage is TRBJ2-7; D is unresolved. The CDR3 is 14 amino acids. The V gene lost 5 bases and the J gene lost 3 bases, with 14 bases spanning the gap. Germline CDR1 LNHDA, CDR2 SQIVND (reference sequence). As DNA, the CDR3 is TGTGCCAGTAGTCCCCGAACAGAGTACTACGAGCAGTACTTC. Encoded protein: CASSPRTEYYEQYF.

The chain joins TRBV5-4 to TRBJ1-1; D gene uncertain. This CDR3 contains 15 residues. Deletions cut 0 bases from V and 0 bases from J, with 9 bases between. Germline V lookup: CDR1 SGHNT, CDR2 YYREEE (reference sequence). The CDR3 loop is CASSLEANMNTEAFF. CDR3 DNA: TGTGCCAGCAGCTTGGAAGCGAATATGAACACTGAAGCTTTCTTT.

As to this clone: Additional DNA sequences in this sample encode the identical CDR3. The rearrangement links TRBV6-5 to TRBJ1-5; 9 nucleotides line up with TRBD1. V shed 5 bases and J 7 bases; nucleotides not matched to a gene: 6. CDR1 MNHEY and CDR2 SVGAGI come from the germline V gene. This CDR3 comprises 14 residues. CDR3 nucleotide sequence: TGTGCCAGCAGTCCGGGACAGGGTGGACAGCCCCAGCATTTT. As protein: CASSPGQGGQPQHF.

The V and J genes are TRBV7-2 and TRBJ2-1; D remains unclear. The CDR3 is made up of 17 amino acids. V gave up 1 base and J gave up 0 bases, with 13 bases separating them. Germline-derived CDR1 and CDR2 are SGHTA and FQGNSA. The CDR3 DNA reads as TGTGCCAGCAGCTTAGGAGGAGAGAGAATCTCCTACAATGAGCAGTTCTTC. Translated, it gives CASSLGGERISYNEQFF.

V usage is TRBV19 and J usage is TRBJ1-1; 7 nucleotides match TRBD1. V trimming: 3 bases; J trimming: 1 base; junction bases outside the gene matches: 14. This CDR3 spans 18 amino acids. Germline CDR1 and CDR2: LNHDA and SQIVND (reference sequence). CDR3 sequence: CASSITGQVGLSNTEAFF. In DNA form, the CDR3 reads TGTGCCAGTAGTATTACCGGACAGGTGGGGTTGTCGAACACTGAAGCTTTCTTT. Drawing the rest from reference TRBV19 and TRBJ1-1, the complete variable domain is DGGITQSPKYLFRKEGQNVTLSCEQNLNHDAMYWYRQDPGQGLRLIYYSQIVNDFQKGDIAEGYSVSREKKESFPLTVTSAQKNPTAFYLCASSITGQVGLSNTEAFFGQGTRLTVV.

CDR3 region: CASSRAGTRSGANVLTF. The CDR3 DNA reads TGTGCCAGCTCACGGGCCGGAACTCGCTCTGGGGCCAACGTCCTGACTTTC. V gene TRBV18 combines with J gene TRBJ2-6; D gene uncertain. The CDR3 has 17 amino acids. Germline CDR1 and CDR2: KGHSH and LQKENI. V lost 4 bases and J lost 0, with 13 bases in between. Full variable domain (rest looked up from reference TRBV18 and TRBJ2-6): NAGVMQNPRHLVRRRGQEARLRCSPMKGHSHVYWYRQLPEEGLKFMVYLQKENIIDESGMPKERFSAEFPKEGPSILRIQQVVRGDSAAYFCASSRAGTRSGANVLTFGAGSRLTVL.

V and J are TRBV5-5 and TRBJ2-4; 7 bases are a match to TRBD1. After removal of 3 bases from V and 0 bases from J, the junction contained 9 bases not matched to a gene. Germline V gives CDR1 SGHKS, CDR2 YYEKEE (reference sequence). This CDR3 has 17 residues. CDR3: CASSWRGQELAKNIQYF. As DNA, the CDR3 is TGTGCCAGCAGCTGGCGAGGACAGGAACTAGCCAAAAACATTCAGTACTTC.

V gene TRBV4-1 combines with J gene TRBJ2-5; TRBD2 matches 11 bases. CDR1 MGHRA and CDR2 YSYEKL come from the germline V gene. V lost 3 bases, J lost 3 bases, and 3 bases stayed unmatched. The CDR3 runs 15 residues. CDR3 bases: TGCGCCAGCAGCCAGCCGGGACTAGCGGAAGAGACCCAGTACTTC. This codes for CASSQPGLAEETQYF.